Detailed here is one T cell receptor (beta chain). The assay was immunoSEQ multiplex PCR, and TCRdb's table has in-frame clones only and misses some. The sample carries more than 40,000 clones, roughly nine tenths recorded once. This record belongs to a study of T cell changes during pregnancy in multiple sclerosis. The germline V gene encodes CDR1 MNHEY and CDR2 SVGAGI. The J segment lost 1 base and the V segment lost 6 bases, leaving 1 base of the junction unmatched. CDR3 length equals 14 residues. The TCR was taken from a female donor with multiple sclerosis, enrolled in a pregnancy study. The sample consisted of CD8+ T cells from peripheral blood mononuclear cells, taken in the third trimester of pregnancy. This chain joins TRBV6-5 and TRBJ2-2; 8 bases map to TRBD1. This chain's CDR3 is CASRGTGNTGELFF. Here the CDR3 DNA reads TGTGCCAGCAGAGGGACAGGGAACACCGGGGAGCTGTTTTTT.